Included here is one TCR beta chain sequence, with context. The sample is drawn from a study of shared clonotypes between healthy human individuals. The protocol was immunoSEQ multiplex PCR, while the TCRdb copy is restricted to in-frame clones and leaves out a portion. The repertoire holds approximately 2.4 million clones, with 90% to 96% as singletons. V shed 4 bases and J 1 base; nucleotides not matched to a gene: 2. CDR1 and CDR2 (germline): SGDLS, YYNGEE. This CDR3 region has 15 residues. The chain employs TRBV9 and TRBJ2-1, with 10 bases aligning to TRBD2. The sample taken for sequencing was naive CD4+ T cells sorted from blood. Subset here: CD45RA+ positively selected. This clonotype originated in a man between 18 and 29 years old in good health. CDR3 DNA sequence: TGTGCCAGCAGCCCAGCGGGAGGGTCCTACAATGAGCAGTTCTTC. Amino acid sequence: CASSPAGGSYNEQFF. The full variable domain, with the rest looked up from reference TRBV9 and TRBJ2-1, is DSGVTQTPKHLITATGQRVTLRCSPRSGDLSVYWYQQSLDQGLQFLIQYYNGEERAKGNILERFSAQQFPDLHSELNLSSLELGDSALYFCASSPAGGSYNEQFFGPGTRLTVL.